The 22 T cell receptor beta chains below come from one sample, sequenced in a study of PD-1 blockade in classical Hodgkin lymphoma. All patients experienced relapse after autologous stem cell transplantation, and brentuximab vedotin exposure was variable. The data were produced by immunoSEQ multiplex PCR, yet TCRdb's version contains in-frame clones alone and is incomplete. The sample carries around 150,000 clones, around four fifths recorded once. Sample: peripheral blood mononuclear cells (PBMCs), taken before the second cycle of nivolumab. The receptor source for this set is a human donor with classical Hodgkin lymphoma.

This chain links TRBV7-2 with TRBJ2-2; 8 nucleotides match TRBD1. The CDR3 covers 16 residues. CDR1 is SGHTA and CDR2 is FQGNSA in the germline V gene. V lost 1 base and J lost 6; bases outside the gene matches: 7. CDR3 sequence: CASSLGAGGASGELFF. Written as DNA, the CDR3 is TGTGCCAGCAGCTTAGGGGCAGGGGGCGCTTCCGGGGAGCTGTTTTTT.

This chain links TRBV7-2 with TRBJ1-1, with D hard to call. Between the trimmed V and J ends, which lost 3 bases and 4 bases, there was a span of 15 bases. There are 15 residues in the CDR3. Germline loops: CDR1 SGHTA, CDR2 FQGNSA. The CDR3 spells CASSFLQNVFTEAFF. The CDR3, as DNA: TGTGCCAGCAGCTTTTTACAGAATGTTTTCACTGAAGCTTTCTTT.

This sequence joins TRBV7-8 and TRBJ1-2; 8 bases match TRBD1. In germline, CDR1 is SGHVS, CDR2 FQNEAQ. CDR3 length: 16 amino acids. V shed 5 bases and J 7 bases; nucleotides not matched to a gene: 15. CDR3 sequence reads: CASSPSEVQGVSGYTF. The CDR3 nucleotides read TGTGCCAGCAGCCCCTCTGAAGTACAGGGGGTGTCTGGCTACACCTTC.

This chain links TRBV7-9 with TRBJ2-1; perhaps TRBD2 as D (5 bases). CDR1 is SEHNR, CDR2 FQNEAQ, per germline (reference sequence). V was pared by 7 bases and J by 1 base, with 20 bases between. The CDR3 totals 17 residues. CDR3 region: CASILRAPSRSYNEQFF. CDR3 DNA: TGTGCCAGCATTTTAAGGGCCCCTAGCAGATCCTACAATGAGCAGTTCTTC.

The chain links TRBV10-3 to TRBJ2-7; D is unclear. The CDR3 runs to 14 residues. The V end was cut by 0 bases, the J end by 3 bases, with 9 bases between. Germline V CDR1 and CDR2: ENHRY, SYGVKD. The CDR3 region has the DNA TGTGCCATCAGTGAGTCGACGCAGAACTACGAGCAGTACTTC. It specifies CAISESTQNYEQYF.

The chain has TRBV5-1 and TRBJ1-2; the match to TRBD1 covers 11 bases. Germline V gene lookup returns CDR1 SGHRS and CDR2 YFSETQ. The V and J ends lost 3 bases and 7 bases, in that order; junction bases with no gene match: 8. The CDR3 length is 15 residues. CDR3 sequence (DNA): TGCGCCAGCAGCTCCGTCGGACAGGGGGCGCTTGGCTACACCTTC. Protein product: CASSSVGQGALGYTF.

This clone was seen just once. V is TRBV6-5 and J is TRBJ2-5, with TRBD1 matching 10 bases. CDR3 size: 13 residues. CDR1 and CDR2 from the germline V gene are MNHEY and SVGAGI. V shed 6 bases and J 7 bases; nucleotides not matched to a gene: 5. This CDR3 is CASSLGQGTTQYF. CDR3 DNA sequence: TGTGCCAGCAGCTTGGGACAGGGGACGACCCAGTACTTC.

V gene TRBV7-9 combines with J gene TRBJ2-2, with TRBD2 matching over 9 bases. The CDR3 is 16 residues long. Trimming cost V 6 bases and J 1 base; bases outside gene matches: 6. CDR1 is SEHNR and CDR2 is FQNEAQ in the germline V gene (reference sequence). CDR3 nucleotide sequence: TGTGCCAGCAGTCACCGACTAGCGGTGAACACCGGGGAGCTGTTTTTT. Encoded protein: CASSHRLAVNTGELFF.

This chain connects TRBV9 to TRBJ2-3; TRBD2 aligns across 9 bases. Per the germline V gene, CDR1 is SGDLS and CDR2 is YYNGEE. The CDR3 extends over 16 amino acids. With 3 bases clipped from V and 6 bases from J, the junction kept 11 bases outside the gene matches. The CDR3 protein is CASSATPGLAVDTQYF. The DNA of the CDR3 is TGTGCCAGCAGCGCGACCCCGGGACTAGCAGTGGATACGCAGTATTTT.

The V and J genes are TRBV7-9 and TRBJ2-3; weak D call: TRBD2 (5 bases). This CDR3 spans 16 amino acids. Trimming cost V 5 bases and J 0 bases, with 15 bases left between them. Germline CDR1 is SEHNR and CDR2 is FQNEAQ (reference sequence). The CDR3 is CASSLTGFASTDTQYF. The CDR3 DNA follows: TGTGCCAGCAGCCTAACGGGGTTTGCTAGCACAGATACGCAGTATTTT.

This chain joins TRBV2 and TRBJ1-5; D unclear. The germline V and J ends were trimmed by 8 bases and 1 base, with 18 bases remaining between them. Germline V CDR1 and CDR2: SNHLY, FYNNEI. This CDR3 region has 16 residues. The CDR3 DNA follows: TGTGCCAGCTCCCGGGAGGGCGGTGGGAGCAATCAGCCCCAGCATTTT. Translating it yields CASSREGGGSNQPQHF. The whole variable domain, remainder taken from reference TRBV2 and TRBJ1-5, is EPEVTQTPSHQVTQMGQEVILRCVPISNHLYFYWYRQILGQKVEFLVSFYNNEISEKSEIFDDQFSVERPDGSNFTLKIRSTKLEDSAMYFCASSREGGGSNQPQHFGDGTRLSIL.

In its sample, this clone was seen a few times. In DNA, the CDR3 is TGTGCCAGCAGCTTGGTGGGGGTGAATTCACCCCTCCACTTT. Translating gives CASSLVGVNSPLHF. This chain uses TRBV5-6 with TRBJ1-6; maybe TRBD1 (5 bases). The CDR3 length is 14 residues. Trimming stripped 0 bases from V and 7 bases from J, with 8 bases between. The germline CDR1 and CDR2 sequences are SGHDT and YYEEEE.

The chain recombines TRBV7-8 with TRBJ1-2, with D unclear. Germline-derived CDR1 and CDR2 are SGHVS and FQNEAQ. The V gene lost 5 bases and the J gene lost 5 bases, with 12 bases spanning the gap. CDR3 length equals 13 residues. The CDR3 nucleotides read TGTGCCAGCAGCCCCGACGGAGAGTATGGCTACACCTTC. Amino acids: CASSPDGEYGYTF.

This chain joins TRBV29-1 and TRBJ1-3; TRBD1 is a possible D gene (6 bases). V gave up 6 bases and J gave up 1 base, with 16 bases separating them. The CDR3 sequence is 15 residues long. Germline lookup yields CDR1 SQVTM and CDR2 ANQGSEA. The CDR3 sequence is CSVIKGGRSGNTIYF. The CDR3 DNA is TGCAGCGTAATTAAAGGGGGAAGATCTGGAAACACCATATATTTT.

The chain carries TRBV28 and TRBJ1-4; D gene ambiguous. Germline V lookup: CDR1 MDHEN, CDR2 SYDVKM. Trimming cost V 4 bases and J 0 bases, with 18 bases left between them. This CDR3 comprises 18 residues. Written as DNA, the CDR3 is TGTGCCAGCAGTTACAGTCTTAGGAACCCTGCAACTAATGAAAAACTGTTTTTT. This translates into CASSYSLRNPATNEKLFF.

The rearrangement joins TRBV27 to TRBJ1-5; no reliable D call. Germline lookup yields CDR1 MNHEY and CDR2 SMNVEV (reference sequence). Trimming cost V 5 bases and J 1 base, with 6 bases left between them. The CDR3 contains 13 residues. CDR3 nucleotides: TGTGCCAGCAGTCCTGAAAGCAATCAGCCCCAGCATTTT. This sequence encodes CASSPESNQPQHF.

CDR3 nucleotides: TGTGCCAGCAGCTTGGAACAGGGACTTAATGAAAAACTGTTTTTT. It encodes CASSLEQGLNEKLFF. This chain joins TRBV5-4 and TRBJ1-4; D may be TRBD1 (6 bases). V was cut by 0 bases and J by 4 bases, with 10 bases left in between. Germline loops: CDR1 SGHNT, CDR2 YYREEE (reference sequence). CDR3 length equals 15 residues.

This clone was counted once. The sample has other DNA sequences that encode this CDR3 too. The CDR3 sequence is CSVDGQGSYEQYF. CDR3 nucleotides: TGCAGCGTTGATGGACAGGGGAGTTACGAGCAGTACTTC. The rearrangement links TRBV29-1 to TRBJ2-7; 9 bases match TRBD1. The V and J ends lost 3 bases and 4 bases, in that order; junction bases with no gene match: 4. This CDR3 is 13 amino acids long. Germline V gene sequence: CDR1 SQVTM, CDR2 ANQGSEA.

This clone was detected only a few times. V is TRBV27 and J is TRBJ2-3; perhaps TRBD2 as D (5 bases). The V end was cut by 2 bases, the J end by 7 bases, with 10 bases between. The CDR3 spans 13 residues. The germline gives CDR1 MNHEY, CDR2 SMNVEV (reference sequence). CDR3 sequence (DNA): TGTGCCAGCAGTTTAGGGGAGTCGTATACGCAGTATTTT. It is translated as CASSLGESYTQYF.

The chain recombines TRBV6-5 with TRBJ1-2, with 7 bases matching TRBD1. V lost 6 bases, J lost 8 bases, and 9 bases stayed unmatched. The CDR3 extends over 13 amino acids. Germline V gene lookup returns CDR1 MNHEY and CDR2 SVGAGI. The CDR3 reads CASSPERGLGYTF. The DNA of the CDR3 is TGTGCCAGCAGCCCGGAAAGGGGGCTGGGCTACACCTTC.

This rearrangement joins TRBV6-5 to TRBJ1-2; 9 bases are a match to TRBD1. The V gene end was trimmed by 6 bases and the J gene end by 4 bases; junction bases not matched to a gene: 6. CDR1 and CDR2 from the germline V gene are MNHEY and SVGAGI. This CDR3 contains 14 residues. The CDR3 protein is CASSEGGQGYGYTF. Written as DNA, the CDR3 is TGTGCCAGCAGCGAGGGGGGACAGGGCTATGGCTACACCTTC.

The CDR3 coding sequence is TGCAGCGTTGAGAGCCAGGGCTATGGCTACACCTTC. Translated: CSVESQGYGYTF. The chain couples TRBV29-1 to TRBJ1-2, with a tentative D call TRBD1 (5 bases). With 3 bases removed from V and 4 bases from J, the gap between germline ends came to 9 bases. CDR3 length equals 12 residues. Per the germline V gene, CDR1 is SQVTM and CDR2 is ANQGSEA.